This T cell receptor beta chain was recorded in a study of blood T cell repertoires in COVID-19. The wider study: The United States, Italy and Spain provided the acute and convalescent COVID-19 samples. PBMCs, B-cell-depleted T cells, or T cells provided the cDNA or gDNA that made up the material.

TCRdb keeps only in-frame clones here, not all; method: immunoSEQ multiplex PCR. In the table there are around 68,000 clones, around 90% of which are singletons. Germline values: CDR1 MDHEN, CDR2 SYDVKM. The J segment lost 8 bases and the V segment lost 3 bases, leaving 5 bases of the junction unmatched. CDR3 length equals 13 residues. This TCR was sampled from a human donor in a cohort sampled during active COVID-19. The sample comprised peripheral blood. The chain uses TRBV28 and TRBJ1-2; the match to TRBD1 covers 8 bases. The CDR3 sequence is CASSLRTGIGYTF. The CDR3 DNA reads as TGTGCCAGCAGTTTGCGGACAGGGATCGGCTACACCTTC.